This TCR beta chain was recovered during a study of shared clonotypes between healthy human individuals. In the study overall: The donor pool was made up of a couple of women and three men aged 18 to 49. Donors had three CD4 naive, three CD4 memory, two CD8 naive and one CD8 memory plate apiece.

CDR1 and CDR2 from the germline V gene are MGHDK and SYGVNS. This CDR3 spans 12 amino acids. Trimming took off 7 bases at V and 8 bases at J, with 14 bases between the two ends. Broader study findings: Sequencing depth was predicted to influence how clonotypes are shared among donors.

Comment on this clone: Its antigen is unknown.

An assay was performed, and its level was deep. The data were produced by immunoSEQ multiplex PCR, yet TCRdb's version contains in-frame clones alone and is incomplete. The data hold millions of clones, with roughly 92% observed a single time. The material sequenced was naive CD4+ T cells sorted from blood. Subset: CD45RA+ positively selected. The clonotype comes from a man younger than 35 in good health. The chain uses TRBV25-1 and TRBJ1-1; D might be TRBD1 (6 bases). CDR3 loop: CASTRGGTEAFF. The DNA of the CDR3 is TGTGCCAGCACCAGAGGCGGGACAGAAGCTTTCTTT.